The entry that follows covers one T cell receptor (beta chain) sequence. No antigen is known for it. Per-nucleotide qualities are absent, and no much larger clonotype sits a single base away. Collaborating institutions collected whole blood in K2EDTA tubes following their own protocols. For TCRbeta analysis, collaborators shipped samples in one of three forms: frozen whole blood, isolated PBMCs, or DNA extracted from either of those sample types. This entry belongs to a study of blood T cell repertoires in COVID-19 (dated by TCRdb to 2019 to 2021). Notes on the research overall: Collaborator samples came from the United States, Italy and Spain and covered acute and convalescent phases of COVID-19. Subjects who had been exposed to COVID-19, were actively infected with it, or had recovered from it provided the deeply sampled blood TCRbeta repertoires that made up the dataset. The repertoires were released in a freely available public database intended as a resource for research on the immune response to SARS-CoV-2. The material from the prospective study consisted of cDNA or gDNA derived from T cells, B-cell-depleted T cells, or PBMCs. HLA class I and class II types, where available, came from metadata supplied by the sample provider rather than from assay-based typing. The samples were drawn from two sources: the first 160 participants of the ongoing ImmuneRACE study, and about 1,300 subjects contributed by 6 global collaborators. A de-identified subject ID, COVID-19 status, age in years and sex were almost always included in the sample metadata.

The immunoSEQ Assay, a bias-controlled multiplex PCR, was used to amplify TCRbeta CDR3 regions from genomic DNA. Per the authors' processing: The number of nucleated cells in each sample was estimated by amplification of reference gene primers within the assay. To quantify the absolute abundance of each unique TCRbeta CDR3 rearrangement, sequence reads were collapsed and filtered. For each sample, productive Simpson clonality was calculated as the square root of Simpson's diversity index over productive rearrangements. Not all clones reach the TCRdb copy of this immuneACCESS table, which keeps in-frame sequences only. Checked studies attribute under half of the gap to unresolved V genes and leave the rest unexplained. Clone size and the V and J calls come from that table; the DNA yielded D and trimming. This sample holds 100,000 or so clones; about 75% were observed only once. Approximately 6.3% of the sample is held by the ten biggest clonotypes.

Summary of the overall study and its limitations: Clinical and demographic metadata were provided uncurated, with the amount varying by source and participant.

The material sequenced was peripheral blood. This TCR was sampled from a man aged 80 or over with acute or convalescent COVID-19.

The CDR3 loop reads CASLGTSGIEQFF. The DNA sequence is as follows: TGTGCCAGTCTAGGGACTAGCGGGATTGAGCAGTTCTTC. Recombination connected TRBV19 to TRBJ2-1; 13 junctional bases match TRBD2. According to the germline V gene (reference sequence), CDR1 reads LNHDA and CDR2 reads SQIVND. Clipping removes 8 bases from V and 9 bases from J, with 4 as the unmatched junction base count. Its CDR3 holds 13 amino acids, cysteine through phenylalanine. Solely the CDR3 DNA is kept, with 39 bases framed from the first base.